This T cell receptor beta chain came from a study of blood T cell repertoires in COVID-19. Study-wide context: The United States, Italy and Spain supplied acute and convalescent COVID-19 samples.

Original data processing: Reference gene primer amplification yielded estimated nucleated cell counts. Only in-frame clones appear in the TCRdb table, and some are missing; sequencing was by immunoSEQ multiplex PCR. V, J and clone size are those of that table, while D and trimming were read from the DNA. Of roughly 100,000 clones in the sample, 75% to 90% were seen once. Germline CDR1 and CDR2: SGHRS and YFSETQ. The CDR3 runs 11 residues. V was trimmed by 3 bases and J by 15 bases, leaving 13 bases between them. The chain is built from TRBV5-1 and TRBJ2-1; a weak D match, TRBD2 (6 bases). The sequence derives from a man aged 45-65 years with acute or convalescent COVID-19. Input material: peripheral blood. The CDR3 region has the DNA TGCGCCAGCAGCTCGGGAGATAGTCTGTTCTTC. It yields the protein CASSSGDSLFF.